This T cell receptor beta chain came from a study of blood T cell repertoires in COVID-19. Original processing notes: Cell counts per sample came from amplifying reference gene primers. TCRdb's copy holds only in-frame clones and misses some; the assay was immunoSEQ multiplex PCR. The D gene and trimming were derived from the DNA, and the V and J assignments and clone size from that table. The sample holds approximately 280,000 clones; about four fifths are singletons and the top ten take 5%. This CDR3 has 13 amino acids. V shed 3 bases, J shed 5 bases, and the junction held 3 bases outside the gene matches. Participants were placed into cohorts based on the clinical history they reported. The study recruited exposed participants who had met a COVID-19 case within 2 weeks before entry.

Sample: PBMCs or T cells enriched from blood (not recorded which). The source is a man between 35 and 55 years old who had been exposed to COVID-19. The chain joins TRBV12-3 or TRBV12-4 to TRBJ1-1; 7 nucleotides agree with TRBD1. This CDR3 is CASSFGDRTEAFF. The CDR3 DNA follows: TGTGCCAGCAGTTTTGGGGACAGAACTGAAGCTTTCTTT.